A single sample is the source of the 15 T cell receptor beta chains below, sequenced in a study of beta chain features in type 1 diabetes. As every portion of the isolated RNA was reverse transcribed, the sequencing read expressed TCRB transcripts. Sequenced by immunoSEQ multiplex PCR; TCRdb stores in-frame clones only, minus some. The sample comprises about 620,000 clones, roughly 15% of which are singletons, and approximately 0.093% rests with the top ten. Sequencing was done on a sample of naive CD4+ T cells from blood. These receptors were collected from a man younger than 35 in good health.

This clone was observed a handful of times. This chain uses TRBV4-3 with TRBJ1-1; D gene unclear. The V gene lost 0 bases and the J gene lost 5 bases, with 7 bases spanning the gap. The germline V gene has CDR1 LGHNA and CDR2 YSLEER. The CDR3 length is 13 residues. CDR3 amino acids: CASSQDRQTEAFF. CDR3 DNA: TGCGCCAGCAGCCAAGACAGGCAAACTGAAGCTTTCTTT.

This clone was found a few times. The V and J genes are TRBV28 and TRBJ2-2; D perhaps matches TRBD1 (5 bases). Germline CDR1 is MDHEN and CDR2 is SYDVKM. The CDR3 loop spans 12 amino acids. Trimming shortened V by 8 bases and J by 6 bases, and 10 bases separated the two germline ends. CDR3 sequence reads: CASLVGPGELFF. CDR3 DNA: TGTGCCAGCCTAGTGGGGCCCGGGGAGCTGTTTTTT.

The chain employs TRBV29-1 and TRBJ2-7, with TRBD2 as a possible D gene (5 bases). Trimming removed 4 bases from V and 7 bases from J, with 17 bases in between. This CDR3 contains 13 residues. In germline, CDR1 is SQVTM, CDR2 ANQGSEA. The CDR3 loop reads CSVGSSLMGEQYF. DNA for the CDR3: TGCAGCGTTGGATCTAGCCTAATGGGTGAGCAGTACTTC.

The gene calls are TRBV5-1 and TRBJ2-5; 7 nucleotides agree with TRBD1. J lost 5 bases, V lost 0 bases, and 7 bases had no gene match. CDR3 length: 15 amino acids. The germline V gene encodes CDR1 SGHRS and CDR2 YFSETQ. The CDR3 protein is CASSLAGQGVETQYF. CDR3 nucleotide sequence: TGCGCCAGCAGCTTGGCTGGCCAGGGGGTTGAGACCCAGTACTTC.

This clone was seen a handful of times. The chain combines TRBV5-4 with TRBJ1-1; no clear D. The V end was cut by 4 bases, the J end by 8 bases, with 9 bases between. The germline V gene has CDR1 SGHNT and CDR2 YYREEE (reference sequence). This CDR3 region has 11 residues. The DNA for the CDR3 is TGTGCCAGCAGCCGGGGAGCCGAAGCTTTCTTT. This codes for CASSRGAEAFF.

This clone was detected a few times. The rearrangement uses TRBV30 and TRBJ1-2; the match to TRBD1 covers 8 bases. Germline assignment: CDR1 GTSNPN and CDR2 SVGIG (reference sequence). This CDR3 spans 12 amino acids. Germline trimming cut 5 bases from V and 4 bases from J; bases unmatched to any gene: 3. The chain's CDR3 is CAWGQGTYGYTF. The CDR3 DNA sequence: TGTGCCTGGGGACAGGGAACCTATGGCTACACCTTC.

This clone occurred a few times. The chain carries TRBV6-5 and TRBJ1-5, with TRBD1 matching over 11 bases. Per the germline V gene, CDR1 is MNHEY and CDR2 is SVGAGI. Unmatched junction bases numbered 6, after V lost 6 bases and J lost 5 bases. This CDR3 comprises 15 residues. Written as DNA, the CDR3 is TGTGCCAGCAGCGACTCGGGACAGGGGGATCAGCCCCAGCATTTT. The encoded protein is CASSDSGQGDQPQHF.

In its sample, this clone was seen a few times. The sample holds other DNA sequences that translate to the same CDR3. This chain connects TRBV9 to TRBJ1-1; the D is unclear. This CDR3 comprises 13 residues. Looked up from germline, CDR1 is SGDLS and CDR2 is YYNGEE. Between the trimmed V and J ends, which lost 0 bases and 0 bases, there was a span of 3 bases. The CDR3 region is CASSVAMNTEAFF. CDR3 coding DNA: TGTGCCAGCAGCGTAGCCATGAACACTGAAGCTTTCTTT.

In its sample, this clone was seen a few times. V is TRBV29-1 and J is TRBJ1-4; TRBD1 is a possible D gene (5 bases). Trimming stripped 7 bases from V and 8 bases from J, with 17 bases between. The CDR3 is made up of 13 amino acids. The germline gives CDR1 SQVTM, CDR2 ANQGSEA. The CDR3 DNA reads TGCAGCGCCCTGGGGGAGGGAGGAGAAAAACTGTTTTTT. Protein product: CSALGEGGEKLFF.

This clone was observed a handful of times. V is TRBV5-4 and J is TRBJ1-5; tentative D call: TRBD1 (6 bases). Germline loops: CDR1 SGHNT, CDR2 YYREEE (reference sequence). Deletions cut 4 bases from V and 3 bases from J, with 11 bases between. CDR3 length: 14 residues. The CDR3 DNA reads as TGTGCCAGCAGCATCGGGACATCCAATCAGCCCCAGCATTTT. It codes for CASSIGTSNQPQHF.

This rearrangement joins TRBV4-1 to TRBJ1-3; possibly TRBD1 for D (6 bases). The CDR3 has 16 residues. Per the germline V gene, CDR1 is MGHRA and CDR2 is YSYEKL. Trimming took 0 bases from V and 4 from J, leaving 13 bases between them. The CDR3: CASSQDGGRPGNTIYF. CDR3 coding DNA: TGCGCCAGCAGCCAAGACGGGGGGCGTCCAGGAAACACCATATATTTT.

V and J are TRBV7-2 and TRBJ2-3; TRBD2 aligns across 12 bases. This CDR3 has 16 amino acids. V was pared by 4 bases and J by 6 bases, with 8 bases of the junction left unmatched. CDR1 is SGHTA, CDR2 FQGNSA, per germline. The DNA of the CDR3 is TGTGCCAGCAGCTCCCCTAGCGGGAGGGCGTGGGATACGCAGTATTTT. It is translated as CASSSPSGRAWDTQYF.

This chain connects TRBV5-1 to TRBJ1-3; 10 bases are a match to TRBD1. CDR1 and CDR2 from the germline V gene are SGHRS and YFSETQ. V shed 3 bases and J 1 base; nucleotides not matched to a gene: 7. This CDR3 spans 17 amino acids. CDR3 DNA sequence: TGCGCCAGCAGCTGGGTCGGACAGGGGGAATCTGGAAACACCATATATTTT. This encodes CASSWVGQGESGNTIYF.

The table lists this clone with a few counts. This chain connects TRBV27 to TRBJ1-1; 8 bases map to TRBD1. The CDR3 is made up of 18 amino acids. CDR1 and CDR2 from the germline V gene are MNHEY and SMNVEV (reference sequence). V lost 3 bases, J lost 4 bases, and 16 bases stayed unmatched. The CDR3 here is CASSFTDRGGISGTEAFF. The CDR3 coding sequence is TGTGCCAGCAGTTTCACCGACAGGGGAGGGATTAGCGGCACTGAAGCTTTCTTT.

This clone was detected only a few times. The chain carries TRBV9 and TRBJ2-1; D is possibly TRBD1 (6 bases). This CDR3 contains 16 residues. Trimming shortened V by 4 bases and J by 0 bases, and 14 bases separated the two germline ends. CDR1 and CDR2 from the germline V gene are SGDLS and YYNGEE. Here the CDR3 DNA reads TGTGCCAGCAGCCAAAAAACAGGGTTCTCCTACAATGAGCAGTTCTTC. It is translated as CASSQKTGFSYNEQFF.